The rows below give T cell receptor beta chains drawn from one sample of a study of CD8 T cells in ankylosing spondylitis. TCRdb recomputed calls from the 5' RACE reads with MiXCR, one row per CDR3 protein. In the table there are some 130,000 distinct CDR3 sequences, around 6.6% of which are singletons. The specimen was blood, either unsorted or a sorted T cell fraction (not recorded which). The source of these receptors is a female donor with ankylosing spondylitis or in good health (not recorded which). CDR3s include the opening cysteine and the closing phenylalanine or tryptophan. D genes are given only for firm matches. Size is omitted from some rows. Given values are once, few, many or a class for expanded clones.

d_call	clone_size	cdr3_length	v_call	j_call	cdr3_nt	cdr3_aa
TRBD1	many	14	TRBV20-1	TRBJ2-5	TGCAGTGCTCCTCCTCGGGACAGGGTAGAGACCCAGTACTTC	CSAPPRDRVETQYF
TRBD1	many	16	TRBV4-1	TRBJ2-6	TGCGCCAGCAGCGGGACAGGGGGCTCTGGGGCCAACGTCCTGACTTTC	CASSGTGGSGANVLTF
NA	many	14	TRBV7-2	TRBJ2-7	TGTGCCAGCAGCTTAGGGCTCAGCTCCTACGAGCAGTACTTC	CASSLGLSSYEQYF
NA	many	14	TRBV6-5	TRBJ2-2	TGTGCCAGCAGTTATGAGAGGAACACCGGGGAGCTGTTTTTT	CASSYERNTGELFF
NA	few	18	TRBV12-3/TRBV12-4	TRBJ2-5	TGTGCCAGCAGTTTAAATGTGGGACCTCAACGGCCGCAAGAGACCCAGTACTTC	CASSLNVGPQRPQETQYF
TRBD2	many	16	TRBV20-1	TRBJ2-1	TGCAGTGCTAGAAAGGTGGGGGGGAGCTCCTACAATGAGCAGTTCTTC	CSARKVGGSSYNEQFF
NA	many	16	TRBV4-2	TRBJ2-2	TGTGCCAGCAGCCCAGGGGGGACTATAAACACCGGGGAGCTGTTTTTT	CASSPGGTINTGELFF
NA	many	15	TRBV4-2	TRBJ1-2	TGTGCCAGCAGCCAAGATATACAGGGAGGCTATGGCTACACCTTC	CASSQDIQGGYGYTF
TRBD2	many	15	TRBV20-1	TRBJ2-4	TGCAGTGCTAAGTTTCTAGCGGGGGCTAAAAACATTCAGTACTTC	CSAKFLAGAKNIQYF
NA	many	15	TRBV3-1	TRBJ1-2	TGTGCCAGCAGCCAAGATTTGGGCAATGGGAACGGCTACACCTTC	CASSQDLGNGNGYTF
TRBD1	many	15	TRBV4-1	TRBJ2-7	TGCGCCAGCAGCCAAGATTGGCAGGGGGACTACGAGCAGTACTTC	CASSQDWQGDYEQYF
NA	many	16	TRBV20-1	TRBJ2-5	TGCAGTGCTGCCCCGGGACCCGAGGTTGGTTGGGAGACCCAGTACTTC	CSAAPGPEVGWETQYF
TRBD1	many	12	TRBV20-1	TRBJ1-5	TGCAGCATCCCCCAGGGGGGGACGCCCCAGCATTTT	CSIPQGGTPQHF
NA	NA	15	TRBV7-2	TRBJ1-1	TGTGCCAGCAGCCTGCGATGGAGGAGGGGCACTGAAGCTTTCTTT	CASSLRWRRGTEAFF
NA	few	16	TRBV30	TRBJ1-6	TGTGCCTGGAGCAACAAGGGGGGAGTTGGAAGTTCACCCCTCCACTTT	CAWSNKGGVGSSPLHF
TRBD2	many	16	TRBV7-9	TRBJ2-1	TGTGCCAGCAGCCTAAGGAGGTCTAGCGGTTACAATGAGCAGTTCTTC	CASSLRRSSGYNEQFF